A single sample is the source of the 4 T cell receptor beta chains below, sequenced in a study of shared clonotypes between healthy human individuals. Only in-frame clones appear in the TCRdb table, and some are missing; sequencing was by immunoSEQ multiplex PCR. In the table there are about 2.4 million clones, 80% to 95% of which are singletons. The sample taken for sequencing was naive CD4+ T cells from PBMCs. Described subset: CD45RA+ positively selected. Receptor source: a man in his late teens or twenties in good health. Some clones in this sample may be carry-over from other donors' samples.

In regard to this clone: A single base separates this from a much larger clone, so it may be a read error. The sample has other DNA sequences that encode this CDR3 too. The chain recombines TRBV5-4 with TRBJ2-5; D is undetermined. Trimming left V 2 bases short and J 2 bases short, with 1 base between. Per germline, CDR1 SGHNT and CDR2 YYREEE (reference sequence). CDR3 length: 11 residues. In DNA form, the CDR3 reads TGTGCCAGCAGCTTACAAGAGACCCAGTACTTC. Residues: CASSLQETQYF.

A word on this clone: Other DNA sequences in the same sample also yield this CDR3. As DNA, the CDR3 is TGTGCCAGCAGCCGAACGGGACTATCCTACGAGCAGTACTTC. Translation gives CASSRTGLSYEQYF. The rearrangement uses TRBV11-2 and TRBJ2-7, with TRBD2 identical over 7 bases. Germline CDR1 is SGHAT and CDR2 is FQNNGV. This CDR3 comprises 14 residues. Losses at the gene ends were 5 bases for V and 1 base for J; bases not matched to a gene: 5.

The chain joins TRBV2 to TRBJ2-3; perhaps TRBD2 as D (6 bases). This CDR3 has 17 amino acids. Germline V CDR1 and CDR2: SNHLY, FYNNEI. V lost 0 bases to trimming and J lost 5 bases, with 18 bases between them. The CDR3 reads CASSEAQTSTYGDTQYF. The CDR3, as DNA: TGTGCCAGCAGTGAAGCCCAGACTAGTACCTATGGAGATACGCAGTATTTT.

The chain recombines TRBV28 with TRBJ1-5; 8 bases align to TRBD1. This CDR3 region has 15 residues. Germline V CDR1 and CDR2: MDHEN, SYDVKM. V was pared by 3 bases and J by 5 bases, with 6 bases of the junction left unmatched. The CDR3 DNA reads TGTGCCAGCAGTTTCCTACAGGGGGACGATCAGCCCCAGCATTTT. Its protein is CASSFLQGDDQPQHF.